One and the same sample provided the 2 T cell receptor beta chains below, sequenced in a study of vaccination effects on CD4 cells after COVID-19. Antigen-specific CD4+ T cells were expanded with viral peptide pools in the ViraFEST assay before sequencing. CD4+ T cells were isolated after around ten days of culture. Their target antigens are unknown. Sequenced by immunoSEQ multiplex PCR; TCRdb stores in-frame clones only, minus some. Here the sample spans about 54,000 clones, over 75% being singletons. This specimen was CD4+ T cells from PBMCs cultured with HCoV-229E spike peptides, taken before COVID-19 vaccination. These receptors originate from a human donor who received a COVID-19 vaccine.

This clone was counted a few times. The gene calls are TRBV5-1 and TRBJ1-1; no reliable D call. V lost 4 bases, J lost 1 base, and 14 bases lay in between. The CDR3 runs to 15 residues. CDR1 and CDR2 from the germline V gene are SGHRS and YFSETQ. CDR3 sequence (DNA): TGCGCCAGCAGCATCAGCGTCCTGACGAACACTGAAGCTTTCTTT. Translating gives CASSISVLTNTEAFF.

This clone was found once. This rearrangement joins TRBV5-1 to TRBJ2-1, with D uncertain. There are 14 residues in the CDR3. Germline CDR1 is SGHRS and CDR2 is YFSETQ. V lost 2 bases and J lost 5, with 11 bases in between. CDR3 region: CASSLLGFDNEQFF. DNA for the CDR3: TGCGCCAGCAGCTTATTGGGGTTTGACAATGAGCAGTTCTTC.